This T cell receptor (beta chain) was obtained from a study of graft-versus-host responses after intestinal transplantation (TCRdb year 2021). Looking at the study overall: The transplants that recipients received were multivisceral, liver-intestinal, or isolated intestinal. Every recipient was given anti-thymocyte globulin induction, then maintenance tacrolimus and steroids for 2 to 4 years. After intestinal transplantation, graft-versus-host and host-versus-graft alloreactive T cell clones in the graft, circulation and bone marrow were tracked using bulk TCR-beta CDR3 sequencing. Alloreactive clones were identified by sequencing pre-transplant mixed lymphocyte reaction products and comparing these products with unstimulated pre-transplant donor and recipient T cells. Of the 20 to 30 intestinal transplant recipients enrolled in the cohort, one of whom was a retransplant, a few patients without pretransplant specimens were excluded. Donor T cell macrochimerism was defined as a peak of at least 4% donor T cells among recipient peripheral blood mononuclear cells. Rather than going through the commercial service, samples from a few later patients were sequenced in-house on an Illumina MiSeq and processed with MiXCR. Broader findings and caveats from the paper: GvH clones were found in recipient bone marrow, and some of the GvH clones appeared earlier in ileal mucosa or blood, which is consistent with an intestinal mucosal origin. Early after transplant, declines in HvG clones were associated with peak levels of circulating GvH clones. Patients with donor T cell macrochimerism had high GvH to HvG T cell clonal ratios in their allografts. The relatively low number and heterogeneity of intestinal transplant patients limited the conclusions.

Receptor libraries were prepared by the immunoSEQ multiplex PCR assay. In most patients, genomic DNA was isolated using the Qiagen DNeasy Blood and Tissue Kit and sent frozen to Adaptive Biotechnologies for TCR sequencing. High-throughput TCR-beta CDR3 sequencing of genomic DNA from most patients was performed by Adaptive Biotechnologies. The paper's processing steps were these. TCR sequencing data were retrieved from Adaptive's ImmunoSEQ software for around 20 patients, whereas a few other patients were processed with MiXCR and VDJtools. CD4 versus CD8 sorting errors were corrected by removing sequences found in both subsets at a frequency ratio below 5:1. CDR3 nucleotide sequences shared between donor and recipient were removed because their origin could not be assigned. At least 2-fold expansion over unstimulated cells and a minimum CFSE-low frequency of 0.002% (template counts) or 0.001% (read counts) were required for clones to be classified as alloreactive. Clones detected in sequenced pre-transplant spleen, lymph node, or MLR CFSE-low populations of the donor or recipient were defined as mappable. The cumulative frequency of alloreactive clones was calculated as a percentage of all sequences, weighted by copy number. TCRdb took over this immuneACCESS table, retaining in-frame rearrangements with V and J assigned. Such tables are incomplete; in checked studies, under half of the missing clones stem from an unresolved V gene, and the remainder is unexplained. V and J calls plus clone size are reproduced from that table; the DNA served to infer D and trimming. This sample holds about 9,000 clones; under 35% were observed only once. The ten largest account for 5% of the sample.

As concerns this clone: Base qualities were left out, and no much larger clone turns up one base away.

Explained via the paper, the time point label denotes: cells obtained before transplantation from donor or recipient. Mixed lymphocyte reactions plated around 200,000 CFSE-labeled pre-transplant responders with around 200,000 irradiated violet-dye-labeled stimulators and were cultured for more than five days. Proliferating CD3+CD4+CFSE-low and CD3+CD8+CFSE-low responder cells were FACS-sorted on a BD Influx sorter after the mixed lymphocyte reaction. The CDR3 sequence holds 12 residues, the cysteine and phenylalanine included. Just the 36-base CDR3 DNA is kept, in frame starting at base 1. The germline V gene encodes CDR1 SGHVS and CDR2 FNYEAQ. V gives up 4 bases and J gives up 5 bases, and the segment between their germline ends measures 8 bases.

Source: alloreactive CD8+ T cells from a mixed lymphocyte reaction culture, taken before transplantation. The sample's cell subset or site, from its label and the paper: CFSE-low proliferating T cells sorted from approximately 6-day pre-transplant mixed lymphocyte reaction (GvH or HvG direction). Recombination joined TRBV7-6 with TRBJ1-1, with no confidently assigned D gene. This sequence originates from a human patient who was an organ donor for intestinal transplantation. The DNA sequence follows: TGTGCCAGCAGCTGGGTGGGGACTGAAGCTTTCTTT. Translated, it gives CASSWVGTEAFF.